These 16 T cell receptor beta chains came from one sample sequenced in a study of Ad26.COV2.S vaccination and SARS-CoV-2 variants. The assay was immunoSEQ multiplex PCR, and TCRdb's table has in-frame clones only and misses some. The sample includes roughly 700,000 clones, 89% of them seen just once. As for treatment: 19 received Ad26.COV2.S at low or high dose, single or two shots; several received placebo; per-sample allocation not given. Collection of samples fell on day 63 after the first vaccine or placebo injection. The sample was peripheral blood, taken in a trial of Ad26.COV2.S vaccine versus placebo. These receptors originate from a person between 18 and 59 years old who received the Ad26.COV2.S COVID-19 vaccine or a placebo.

This chain links TRBV6-1 with TRBJ2-3; 8 bases map to TRBD2. The ends lost 3 bases at V and 5 bases at J; junction bases unmatched: 1. CDR1 is MNHNS and CDR2 is SASEGT in the germline V gene. The CDR3 sequence is 13 residues long. Written as DNA, the CDR3 is TGTGCCAGCAGTGAGCTAGCGGGAGATACGCAGTATTTT. Its translation: CASSELAGDTQYF.

The chain employs TRBV6-1 and TRBJ1-3; D remains ambiguous. The CDR3 sequence is 13 residues long. The germline V gene encodes CDR1 MNHNS and CDR2 SASEGT. Deletions cut 3 bases from V and 4 bases from J, with 7 bases between. CDR3: CASSESDGNTIYF. The DNA for the CDR3 is TGTGCCAGCAGTGAGTCGGACGGAAACACCATATATTTT.

V gene TRBV19 combines with J gene TRBJ2-1; D remains ambiguous. Germline CDR1 LNHDA, CDR2 SQIVND (reference sequence). The CDR3 consists of 15 residues. Trimming shortened V by 6 bases and J by 0 bases, and 12 bases separated the two germline ends. The CDR3 nucleotides are TGTGCCAGTAGCCCCCCGAGACTCTCCTACAATGAGCAGTTCTTC. It translates to CASSPPRLSYNEQFF.

The CDR3 is CAWNGLRDEKLFF. CDR3 DNA sequence: TGTGCCTGGAATGGCCTCCGGGACGAAAAACTGTTTTTT. This chain joins TRBV30 and TRBJ1-4, with D perhaps TRBD1 (5 bases). The CDR3 contains 13 residues. Germline lookup yields CDR1 GTSNPN and CDR2 SVGIG (reference sequence). Trimming stripped 4 bases from V and 8 bases from J, with 14 bases between.

V is TRBV29-1 and J is TRBJ2-7; maybe TRBD2 (5 bases). V was pared by 6 bases and J by 7 bases, with 19 bases between. Germline loops: CDR1 SQVTM, CDR2 ANQGSEA. The CDR3 length is 13 residues. CDR3 in amino acids: CSVALGPDWEQYF. The CDR3 DNA follows: TGCAGCGTGGCACTAGGGCCGGACTGGGAGCAGTACTTC.

The chain has TRBV7-3 and TRBJ2-3; the match to TRBD2 covers 13 bases. The V gene's germline CDR1 is SGHTA and CDR2 FQGTGA. CDR3 length: 16 amino acids. V gave up 3 bases and J gave up 2 bases; unmatched junction bases: 2. This CDR3 is CASSLTSGGHTDTQYF. The CDR3 nucleotides are TGTGCCAGCAGCTTGACTAGCGGGGGGCACACAGATACGCAGTATTTT.

The chain uses TRBV5-4 and TRBJ1-1; a weak D match, TRBD1 (5 bases). CDR1 and CDR2 from the germline V gene are SGHNT and YYREEE (reference sequence). This CDR3 is 14 amino acids long. V gave up 4 bases and J gave up 0 bases, with 10 bases separating them. The chain's CDR3 is CASSRTGVNTEAFF. For the CDR3, the DNA is TGTGCCAGCAGCCGTACAGGAGTGAACACTGAAGCTTTCTTT. Variable domain in full (rest from reference TRBV5-4 and TRBJ1-1): ETGVTQSPTHLIKTRGQQVTLRCSSQSGHNTVSWYQQALGQGPQFIFQYYREEENGRGNFPPRFSGLQFPNYSSELNVNALELDDSALYLCASSRTGVNTEAFFGQGTRLTVV.

The V call is TRBV3-1 (or the pseudogene TRBV3-2), the J call TRBJ1-2; TRBD1 aligns across 10 bases. CDR3 length: 15 residues. The germline V gene encodes CDR1 LGHDT and CDR2 YNNKEL (reference sequence). V lost 5 bases and J lost 8; bases outside the gene matches: 11. This CDR3 is CASSNRDRGESGYTF. The CDR3 DNA follows: TGTGCCAGCAGCAACCGGGACAGGGGTGAGTCAGGCTACACCTTC.

This clone was seen only once. The chain couples TRBV12-5 to TRBJ2-1, with a tentative D call TRBD1 (5 bases). The CDR3 has 14 amino acids. V lost 1 base, J lost 4 bases, and 8 bases lay in between. CDR1 LGHNT and CDR2 FRNRAP come from the germline V gene. CDR3 in DNA: TGTGCTAGTGGTTTGGAGGGGTTATACAATGAGCAGTTCTTC. Protein product: CASGLEGLYNEQFF.

Notes on this clone: The sample contains more than one DNA sequence encoding this CDR3. The chain joins TRBV20-1 to TRBJ2-7; no clear D gene. Per the germline V gene, CDR1 is DFQATT and CDR2 is SNEGSKA (reference sequence). The CDR3 covers 11 residues. V lost 1 base, J lost 2 bases, and 3 bases lay in between. CDR3 nucleotide sequence: TGCAGTGCTAGAGGTGCCTACGAGCAGTACTTC. Protein product: CSARGAYEQYF.

The chain combines TRBV5-1 with TRBJ1-1; D uncertain. CDR3 length equals 13 residues. Germline V gene data show CDR1 as SGHRS and CDR2 as YFSETQ. V dropped 1 base and J dropped 3 bases, with 7 bases sitting between them. Here the CDR3 reads CASSLFSDTEAFF. The CDR3 DNA reads as TGCGCCAGCAGCTTGTTTTCTGACACTGAAGCTTTCTTT.

The gene calls are TRBV7-6 and TRBJ2-1, with 11 bases fitting TRBD2. The CDR3 is 15 amino acids. Trimming cost V 3 bases and J 7 bases; bases outside gene matches: 5. The germline CDR1 and CDR2 sequences are SGHVS and FNYEAQ. The CDR3 spells CASSLLAGGINEQFF. In DNA, the CDR3 is TGTGCCAGCAGCTTGCTAGCGGGGGGAATAAATGAGCAGTTCTTC.

The chain employs TRBV7-2 and TRBJ1-2, with 8 bases that match TRBD1. This CDR3 has 15 residues. The V gene end was trimmed by 4 bases and the J gene end by 4 bases; junction bases not matched to a gene: 8. CDR1 is SGHTA, CDR2 FQGNSA, per germline. The CDR3 DNA follows: TGTGCCAGCAGCTCCGACAGGGGATCGGGCTATGGCTACACCTTC. Its translation is CASSSDRGSGYGYTF.

V is TRBV3-1 (or the pseudogene TRBV3-2) and J is TRBJ2-7; perhaps TRBD2 as D (6 bases). V lost 4 bases to trimming and J lost 0 bases, with 13 bases between them. Germline loops: CDR1 LGHDT, CDR2 YNNKEL (reference sequence). The CDR3 runs 15 residues. CDR3 residues: CASSPLGGSSYEQYF. The CDR3 DNA reads as TGTGCCAGCAGCCCCCTGGGGGGTAGCTCCTACGAGCAGTACTTC.

The sample holds a few counts of this clone. The sample contains more than one DNA sequence encoding this CDR3. The chain recombines TRBV24-1 with TRBJ1-2; D unresolved. Trimming cost V 3 bases and J 4 bases, with 5 bases left between them. The CDR3 contains 12 residues. Germline V gene sequence: CDR1 KGHDR, CDR2 SFDVKD. CDR3 in DNA: TGTGCCACCAGTGATCCTGGCTATGGCTACACCTTC. Translated, it gives CATSDPGYGYTF.

This clone has only a few counts. The same CDR3 can be traced to other DNA sequences in this sample. CDR3: CAWSVRYEQYF. CDR3 sequence (DNA): TGTGCCTGGAGTGTACGGTACGAGCAGTACTTC. V and J are TRBV30 and TRBJ2-7, with D uncertain. V shed 0 bases and J shed 4 bases, with 4 bases lying between them. This CDR3 is 11 amino acids long. In germline, CDR1 is GTSNPN, CDR2 SVGIG (reference sequence).